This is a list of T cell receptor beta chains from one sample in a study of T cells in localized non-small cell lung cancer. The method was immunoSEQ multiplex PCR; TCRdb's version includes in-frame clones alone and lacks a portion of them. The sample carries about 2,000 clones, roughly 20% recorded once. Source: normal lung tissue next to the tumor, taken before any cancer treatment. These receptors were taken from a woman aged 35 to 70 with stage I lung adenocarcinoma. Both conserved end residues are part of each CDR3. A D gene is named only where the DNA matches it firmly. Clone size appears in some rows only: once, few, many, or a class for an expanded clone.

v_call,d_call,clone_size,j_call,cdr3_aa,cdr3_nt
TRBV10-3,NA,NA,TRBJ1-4,CAISESARGNEKLFF,TGTGCCATCAGTGAGAGTGCCCGGGGAAATGAAAAACTGTTTTTT
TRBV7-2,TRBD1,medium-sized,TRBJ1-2,CASSRQGSDGYTF,TGTGCCAGCAGCCGACAGGGATCGGATGGCTACACCTTC
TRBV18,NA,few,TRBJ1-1,CASSPLGVNTEAFF,TGTGCCAGCTCACCTCTGGGGGTGAACACTGAAGCTTTCTTT
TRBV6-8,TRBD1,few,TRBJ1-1,CASSLDRVRVGTEAFF,TGTGCCAGCAGCCTCGACAGGGTTCGCGTGGGCACTGAAGCTTTCTTT
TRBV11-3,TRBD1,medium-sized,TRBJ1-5,CASSSGTDYGQPQHF,TGTGCCAGCAGCTCTGGGACAGATTACGGTCAGCCCCAGCATTTT
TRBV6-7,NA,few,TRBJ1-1,CASTWGSEAFF,TGTGCCAGCACGTGGGGCTCTGAAGCTTTCTTT
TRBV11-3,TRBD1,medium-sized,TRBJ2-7,CASSFTPPGGISYEQYF,TGTGCCAGCAGCTTTACCCCCCCAGGGGGAATCTCCTACGAGCAGTACTTC
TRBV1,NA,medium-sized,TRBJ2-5,CASSQERLDGQETQYF,TGCGCCAGCAGCCAGGAAAGGTTGGACGGGCAAGAGACCCAGTACTTC
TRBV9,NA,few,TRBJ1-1,CASSVDNTNTEAFF,TGTGCCAGCAGCGTAGACAACACCAACACTGAAGCTTTCTTT
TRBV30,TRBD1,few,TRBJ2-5,CAWGAYGTAYF,TGTGCCTGGGGGGCCTACGGGACAGCATACTTC
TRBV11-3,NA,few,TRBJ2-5,CASSRSGLYQETQYF,TGTGCCAGCAGTCGCTCGGGGCTATACCAAGAGACCCAGTACTTC
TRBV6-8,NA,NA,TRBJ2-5,CASIPGALGETQYF,TGTGCCAGCATCCCAGGAGCCTTGGGGGAGACCCAGTACTTC
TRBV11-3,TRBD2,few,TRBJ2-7,CASSAGGLAGEQYF,TGTGCCAGCAGCGCAGGGGGACTAGCGGGGGAGCAGTACTTC
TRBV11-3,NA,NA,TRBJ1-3,CASSLGAVSGNTIYF,TGTGCCAGCAGCTTGGGGGCGGTCTCTGGAAACACCATATATTTT
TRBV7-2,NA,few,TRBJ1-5,CASSLVKGPNQPQHF,TGTGCCAGCAGCTTAGTAAAGGGCCCCAATCAGCCCCAGCATTTT
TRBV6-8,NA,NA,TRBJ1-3,CASSYYRSSGNTIYF,TGTGCCAGCAGTTACTATCGGAGCTCTGGAAACACCATATATTTT
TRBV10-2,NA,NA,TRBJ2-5,CASRRGEGETQYF,TGCGCCAGCAGAAGGGGGGAAGGGGAGACCCAGTACTTC
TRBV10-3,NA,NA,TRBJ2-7,CASAPRPGSKGSYEQYF,TGTGCCAGCGCTCCCCGCCCGGGTTCCAAGGGGAGCTACGAGCAGTACTTC
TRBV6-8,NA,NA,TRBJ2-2,CASSYSLGRSMELFF,TGTGCCAGCAGTTACTCCCTCGGGCGGAGCATGGAGCTGTTTTTT
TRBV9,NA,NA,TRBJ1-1,CASSVSPNNEAFF,TGTGCCAGCAGCGTAAGTCCAAACAATGAAGCTTTCTTT
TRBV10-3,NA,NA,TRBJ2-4,CAISEGGREVSIQYF,TGTGCCATCAGTGAGGGGGGGCGGGAAGTTAGCATTCAGTACTTC
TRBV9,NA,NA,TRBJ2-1,CASSGADINEQFF,TGTGCCAGCAGCGGGGCGGACATCAATGAGCAGTTCTTC